This T cell receptor beta chain was sequenced for a study of T cells in Graves' hyperthyroidism and ophthalmopathy. The study's findings and limits: Blood also showed most of the thyroid clonotypes that were expanded above 0.001.

Looked up from germline, CDR1 is DFQATT and CDR2 is SNEGSKA (reference sequence). There are 15 residues in the CDR3. Losses at the gene ends were 6 bases for V and 5 bases for J; bases not matched to a gene: 12. In the case of this clonotype: Its antigen is unidentified.

Diagnosing involved the use of clinical symptoms, serum thyroxine and TRAb, thyroid ultrasound and orbital computed tomography. RNA transcripts provided the source from which TCR beta CDR3 regions were amplified. Using the HTBI primer set, a first-round RT-PCR was run on the TCR CDR3. MiXCR, run by TCRdb on the multiplex PCR reads, gives a single entry per CDR3 protein. Of 600,000 or so distinct CDR3 sequences in the sample, 13% to 15% are singletons; the top ten hold around 12%. The sample was blood. The clonotype originates from a woman aged 45 to 65 with Graves' ophthalmopathy. This rearrangement joins TRBV20-1 to TRBJ1-5, with 8 bases lining up with TRBD1. The CDR3 DNA sequence: TGCAGTGCCGAAGGCGACAGGGGATTTGATCAGCCCCAGCATTTT. Encoded protein: CSAEGDRGFDQPQHF.